A selection of T cell receptor beta chains follows, all from one sample in a study of blood T cell repertoires in COVID-19. Assay used: immunoSEQ multiplex PCR; TCRdb lists only in-frame clones, some missing. The table records about 74,000 clones, 60% to 85% of them present only once. The material sequenced was peripheral blood. These receptors originate from a man aged 65 to 85 with acute or convalescent COVID-19. CDR3s include the opening cysteine and the closing phenylalanine or tryptophan. The D gene is left open where the match is weak. Clone sizes are given selectively: once, few, many, or a class where the clone is expanded.

length: 17
D: TRBD1
J: TRBJ2-2
V: TRBV9
size: .
DNA: TGTGCCAGCAGCTCCCAATCCGGGACAGTCAACACCGGGGAGCTGTTTTTT
CDR3: CASSSQSGTVNTGELFF

length: 15
D: TRBD2
J: TRBJ2-3
V: TRBV7-8
size: few
DNA: TGTGCCAGCAGTCCAGCGGGAGCGGGCACAGATACGCAGTATTTT
CDR3: CASSPAGAGTDTQYF

length: 11
D: .
J: TRBJ1-5
V: TRBV19
size: once
DNA: TGTGCCACCGGGGGCAATCAGCCCCAGCATTTT
CDR3: CATGGNQPQHF

length: 16
D: TRBD1
J: TRBJ1-5
V: TRBV28
size: .
DNA: TGTGCCAGCAATACAGGGGGCGCACCGGGCAATCAGCCCCAGCATTTT
CDR3: CASNTGGAPGNQPQHF

length: 15
D: .
J: TRBJ2-5
V: TRBV7-6
size: .
DNA: TGTGCCAGCAGCTTGGGCCACAGGGTCCAAGAGACCCAGTACTTC
CDR3: CASSLGHRVQETQYF

length: 16
D: .
J: TRBJ2-3
V: TRBV6-1
size: .
DNA: TGTGCCAGCAGTGCCCCCCCAGCGGGTATGGCAGATACGCAGTATTTT
CDR3: CASSAPPAGMADTQYF

length: 17
D: TRBD1
J: TRBJ2-1
V: TRBV27
size: .
DNA: TGTGCCAGCAGTGACGGGACAGGGGTTGTCACCTACAATGAGCAGTTCTTC
CDR3: CASSDGTGVVTYNEQFF

length: 15
D: .
J: TRBJ1-2
V: TRBV6-5
size: .
DNA: TGTGCCAGCAGCTCCCTACGTGGGGGGTGGGCTGGCTACACCTTC
CDR3: CASSSLRGGWAGYTF

length: 14
D: TRBD2
J: TRBJ2-4
V: TRBV24-1
size: .
DNA: TGTGCCACCAGTGAAGCGGGAAGGTCGGACATTCAGTACTTC
CDR3: CATSEAGRSDIQYF

length: 14
D: .
J: TRBJ1-1
V: TRBV4-3
size: .
DNA: TGCGCCAGCAGCCAAGACGGACGGGGGACTGAAGCTTTCTTT
CDR3: CASSQDGRGTEAFF

length: 16
D: TRBD2
J: TRBJ2-2
V: TRBV24-1
size: .
DNA: TGTGCCACCAGTGATTTGAGCGGGAGCTCGTCCGGGGAGCTGTTTTTT
CDR3: CATSDLSGSSSGELFF

length: 16
D: TRBD1
J: TRBJ2-2
V: TRBV7-3
size: .
DNA: TGTGCCAGCAGCTTAATGGGACAGGGGCCCGCCGGGGAGCTGTTTTTT
CDR3: CASSLMGQGPAGELFF

length: 15
D: .
J: TRBJ2-1
V: TRBV24-1
size: .
DNA: TGTGCCACCAGCGAAGCGCGGGGTTTTCACGATGAGCAGTTCTTC
CDR3: CATSEARGFHDEQFF

length: 15
D: .
J: TRBJ2-6
V: TRBV9
size: .
DNA: TGTGCCAGCAGCGTGCAGGGAACTGGGGCCAACGTCCTGACTTTC
CDR3: CASSVQGTGANVLTF

length: 13
D: .
J: TRBJ1-1
V: TRBV2
size: .
DNA: TGTGCCAGCAGTACGACAGGGAACACTGAAGCTTTCTTT
CDR3: CASSTTGNTEAFF

length: 14
D: .
J: TRBJ2-1
V: TRBV6-1
size: once
DNA: TGTGCCAGCAGTGAATGGGGACTGGACAATGAGCAGTTCTTC
CDR3: CASSEWGLDNEQFF

length: 12
D: .
J: TRBJ2-1
V: TRBV12-3/TRBV12-4
size: .
DNA: TGTGCCAGCAGTTTTAACAGAAATGAGCAGTTCTTC
CDR3: CASSFNRNEQFF

length: 15
D: TRBD2
J: TRBJ2-5
V: TRBV7-3
size: .
DNA: TGTGCCAGCAGCCCGGGACTAGCGGGAGGGGAGACCCAGTACTTC
CDR3: CASSPGLAGGETQYF

length: 15
D: TRBD1
J: TRBJ2-7
V: TRBV5-4
size: .
DNA: TGTGCCAGCAGCTTGGGCCCGGGACAGGTTGGGGAGCAGTACTTC
CDR3: CASSLGPGQVGEQYF

length: 15
D: .
J: TRBJ2-7
V: TRBV11-2
size: .
DNA: TGTGCCAGCAGCTTCGGGAGACTGGGCTCCTACGAGCAGTACTTC
CDR3: CASSFGRLGSYEQYF

length: 14
D: TRBD1
J: TRBJ2-1
V: TRBV10-3
size: few
DNA: TGTGCCATCAGGACAGGGCTCGGGTACAATGAGCAGTTCTTC
CDR3: CAIRTGLGYNEQFF

length: 15
D: .
J: TRBJ2-7
V: TRBV5-1
size: .
DNA: TGCGCCAGCAGCTTGGGGCGGGGAACAGTGGCAATGCAGTACTTC
CDR3: CASSLGRGTVAMQYF